Listed here are 21 T cell receptor beta chains from one sample, sequenced in a study of blood T cell repertoires in COVID-19. Clones were read by immunoSEQ multiplex PCR, and TCRdb kept only the in-frame ones, dropping some. The sample contains 200,000 to 250,000 clones, about 80% of which appear only once. The sample consisted of PBMCs or T cells enriched from blood (not recorded which). The receptor source for this set is a man aged 40-50 years who had recovered from COVID-19.

This chain uses TRBV6-2 or TRBV6-3 with TRBJ2-2; D ambiguous. From germline, CDR1 is MNHEY and CDR2 SVGEGT. This CDR3 is 13 amino acids long. Trimming left V 0 bases short and J 7 bases short, with 6 bases between. CDR3 sequence: CASSYSASGELFF. CDR3 nucleotides: TGTGCCAGCAGTTACTCGGCTAGCGGGGAGCTGTTTTTT.

This chain uses TRBV20-1 with TRBJ2-1; D is unresolved. There are 12 residues in the CDR3. V was trimmed by 3 bases and J by 9 bases, leaving 12 bases between them. The germline V gene has CDR1 DFQATT and CDR2 SNEGSKA (reference sequence). CDR3 loop: CSASVVYGEQFF. DNA for the CDR3: TGCAGTGCTAGTGTGGTGTACGGTGAGCAGTTCTTC.

The chain carries TRBV7-2 and TRBJ2-3; D unresolved. This CDR3 is built from 12 residues. V was shortened by 6 bases and J by 4 bases, with 8 bases between the two germline ends. CDR1 and CDR2 from the germline V gene are SGHTA and FQGNSA. CDR3 sequence (DNA): TGTGCCAGCAGTCTAACTTCAGATACGCAGTATTTT. Translating gives CASSLTSDTQYF.

V and J are TRBV28 and TRBJ2-2, with 7 bases fitting TRBD1. V trimming: 5 bases; J trimming: 3 bases; junction bases outside the gene matches: 6. The germline V gene encodes CDR1 MDHEN and CDR2 SYDVKM. The CDR3 loop spans 15 amino acids. As DNA, the CDR3 is TGTGCCAGCAGTCAGGGGGACGGATACACCGGGGAGCTGTTTTTT. Its translation is CASSQGDGYTGELFF.

This chain joins TRBV4-1 and TRBJ2-5; 9 bases agree with TRBD2. The V gene end was trimmed by 4 bases and the J gene end by 3 bases; junction bases not matched to a gene: 0. The CDR3 sequence is 13 residues long. CDR1 and CDR2 (germline): MGHRA, YSYEKL. This CDR3 reads CASSRLAEETQYF. The DNA of the CDR3 is TGCGCCAGCAGCCGACTAGCGGAAGAGACCCAGTACTTC.

The V gene is TRBV12-3 or TRBV12-4, the J gene TRBJ1-2; TRBD1 might be the D (5 bases). Deletions cut 4 bases from V and 4 bases from J, with 10 bases between. The CDR3 has 13 amino acids. The CDR3 sequence: CASSSNQGYGYTF. CDR3 nucleotides: TGTGCCAGCAGTTCCAACCAGGGCTATGGCTACACCTTC.

The chain uses TRBV7-9 and TRBJ1-4, with D perhaps TRBD1 (5 bases). CDR3 length equals 11 residues. V dropped 2 bases and J dropped 12 bases, with 7 bases sitting between them. Germline lookup yields CDR1 SEHNR and CDR2 FQNEAQ (reference sequence). In nucleotides, the CDR3 is TGTGCCAGCAGCTTACTAGGGGAACTGTTTTTT. Translation gives CASSLLGELFF.

The chain is built from TRBV7-6 and TRBJ2-1, with 11 bases identical to TRBD2. The CDR3 extends over 16 amino acids. CDR1 SGHVS and CDR2 FNYEAQ come from the germline V gene. J was trimmed by 7 bases and V by 3 bases; bases with no gene match: 8. CDR3 coding DNA: TGTGCCAGCAGCTTCGGACTAGCGGGCATAGGGAATGAGCAGTTCTTC. Its protein product is CASSFGLAGIGNEQFF.

The chain employs TRBV9 and TRBJ1-1, with 7 bases fitting TRBD1. J lost 3 bases, V lost 4 bases, and 9 bases had no gene match. Germline V gene data show CDR1 as SGDLS and CDR2 as YYNGEE. The CDR3 runs 15 residues. CDR3 sequence: CASSTPRQGDTEAFF. The CDR3 DNA reads as TGTGCCAGCAGCACCCCCAGACAGGGTGACACTGAAGCTTTCTTT.

The chain carries TRBV15 and TRBJ1-1; TRBD1 agrees at 12 bases. V dropped 3 bases and J dropped 4; count of bases not matched to a gene: 6. Germline loops: CDR1 LNHNV, CDR2 YYDKDF (reference sequence). The CDR3 spans 16 residues. The CDR3 bases are TGTGCCACCAGCAGCTCAAGGGACAGGGGGCCCACTGAAGCTTTCTTT. It codes for CATSSSRDRGPTEAFF.

This clone was picked up one time. This rearrangement joins TRBV15 to TRBJ1-1; perhaps TRBD1 as D (6 bases). The CDR3 has 14 residues. The germline gives CDR1 LNHNV, CDR2 YYDKDF (reference sequence). The V end lost 3 bases, the J end lost 4 bases, and 12 bases lay between the germline ends. CDR3 residues: CATSRDSSSTEAFF. CDR3 bases: TGTGCCACCAGCAGGGACAGTAGTAGCACTGAAGCTTTCTTT.

The genes are TRBV6-5 and TRBJ1-2; TRBD1 might be the D (5 bases). The CDR3 spans 14 residues. Trimming shortened V by 3 bases and J by 8 bases, and 16 bases separated the two germline ends. Germline CDR1 reads MNHEY; CDR2 reads SVGAGI. Written as DNA, the CDR3 is TGTGCCAGCAGTTATTCTAGGGGCGACGGAGGCTACACCTTC. As protein: CASSYSRGDGGYTF.

V is TRBV30 and J is TRBJ1-2; a possible D gene is TRBD1 (6 bases). The CDR3 length is 15 residues. Trimming took 1 base from V and 5 from J, leaving 17 bases between them. Germline values: CDR1 GTSNPN, CDR2 SVGIG (reference sequence). CDR3 amino acids: CAWSALRQETYGYTF. The CDR3 DNA reads as TGTGCCTGGAGTGCCCTGAGACAGGAGACGTATGGCTACACCTTC.

This chain uses TRBV18 with TRBJ1-1, with 7 bases identical to TRBD1. The germline CDR1 and CDR2 sequences are KGHSH and LQKENI. Losses at the gene ends were 4 bases for V and 4 bases for J; bases not matched to a gene: 9. The CDR3 has 15 amino acids. The CDR3 spells CASSRITGVGTEAFF. The CDR3, as DNA: TGTGCCAGCTCACGTATAACAGGGGTTGGCACTGAAGCTTTCTTT.

The rearrangement joins TRBV4-1 to TRBJ2-5; D perhaps matches TRBD2 (6 bases). The CDR3 has 16 amino acids. V was shortened by 2 bases and J by 5 bases, with 18 bases between the two germline ends. The germline gives CDR1 MGHRA, CDR2 YSYEKL. The CDR3 DNA reads as TGCGCCAGCAGCCAATTGGGGCTACCGGGAGTGGAGACCCAGTACTTC. This translates into CASSQLGLPGVETQYF.

The V and J genes are TRBV9 and TRBJ2-1, with 11 bases matching TRBD2. The CDR3 length is 16 residues. J gave up 7 bases and V 5 bases, and 11 bases lay outside the gene matches. Germline values: CDR1 SGDLS, CDR2 YYNGEE. CDR3 amino acids: CASSSNVPSGRNEQFF. The CDR3 DNA reads as TGTGCCAGCAGTTCTAATGTTCCTAGCGGGAGGAATGAGCAGTTCTTC.

The V and J genes are TRBV29-1 and TRBJ1-4, with 8 bases matching TRBD1. CDR1 SQVTM and CDR2 ANQGSEA come from the germline V gene. The V gene end was trimmed by 5 bases and the J gene end by 6 bases; junction bases not matched to a gene: 8. CDR3 length: 14 residues. Written as DNA, the CDR3 is TGCAGCGTTCAGAGGACAGGGAAAGATGAAAAACTGTTTTTT. Encoded protein: CSVQRTGKDEKLFF.

This chain joins TRBV11-2 and TRBJ2-7; 7 bases agree with TRBD1. V was clipped by 5 bases and J by 0 bases; unmatched bases: 7. Germline CDR1 and CDR2: SGHAT and FQNNGV. There are 15 residues in the CDR3. The CDR3: CASSAGTASSYEQYF. The CDR3 DNA is TGTGCCAGCAGCGCCGGGACAGCGAGCTCCTACGAGCAGTACTTC.

V gene TRBV19 combines with J gene TRBJ2-7; 9 nucleotides match TRBD1. Germline values: CDR1 LNHDA, CDR2 SQIVND (reference sequence). J was trimmed by 5 bases and V by 5 bases; bases with no gene match: 10. The CDR3 covers 15 residues. CDR3 DNA: TGTGCCAGTAGTCCGCCGGGACAGGGAGTCCACGAGCAGTACTTC. Protein sequence: CASSPPGQGVHEQYF.

The chain uses TRBV5-4 and TRBJ1-1; D gene unclear. This CDR3 region has 15 residues. V lost 4 bases, J lost 0 bases, and 13 bases lay in between. Germline values: CDR1 SGHNT, CDR2 YYREEE (reference sequence). The CDR3 spells CASSAYRGLNTEAFF. The CDR3, as DNA: TGTGCCAGCAGCGCCTATCGAGGCCTGAACACTGAAGCTTTCTTT.

For the CDR3, the DNA is TGCGCCAGCAGCTTTCGAGTCCCGGCAGATACGCAGTATTTT. Encoded protein: CASSFRVPADTQYF. This chain joins TRBV5-1 and TRBJ2-3; D is uncertain. The CDR3 length is 14 residues. V was trimmed by 2 bases and J by 4 bases, leaving 11 bases between them. CDR1 and CDR2 from the germline V gene are SGHRS and YFSETQ.